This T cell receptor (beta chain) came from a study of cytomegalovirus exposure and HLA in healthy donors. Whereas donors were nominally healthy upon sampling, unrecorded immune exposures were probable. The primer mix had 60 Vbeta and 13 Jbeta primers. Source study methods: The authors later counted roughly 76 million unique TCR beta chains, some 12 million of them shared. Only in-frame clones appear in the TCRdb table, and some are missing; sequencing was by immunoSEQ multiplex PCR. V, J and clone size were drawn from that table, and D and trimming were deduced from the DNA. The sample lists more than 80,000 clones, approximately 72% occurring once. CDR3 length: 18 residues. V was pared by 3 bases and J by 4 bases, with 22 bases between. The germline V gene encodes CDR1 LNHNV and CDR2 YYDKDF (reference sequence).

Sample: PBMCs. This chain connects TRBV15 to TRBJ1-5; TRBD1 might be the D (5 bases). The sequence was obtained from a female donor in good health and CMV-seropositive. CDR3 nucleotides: TGTGCCACCAGCAGGGCTACTCTCGGGGGGGATCAGAATCAGCCCCAGCATTTT. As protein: CATSRATLGGDQNQPQHF.